Listed below are T cell receptor beta chains from one sample, sequenced in a study of T cell repertoires in cytomegalovirus infection. TCRdb redid the calling of the reads with MiXCR, one entry per CDR3 protein. The sample comprises 150,000 to 200,000 distinct CDR3 sequences, approximately 19% of which are singletons, and around 2.7% rests with the top ten. Sequencing input: PBMCs. The receptors here all came from a human donor in good health (CMV status not recorded). Some clones in this sample may be carry-over from other donors' samples. Both conserved end residues are part of each CDR3. D genes are given only for firm matches. Where a row states a size, it is once, few, many or the class of an expanded clone; other rows omit it.

CDR3 DNA | CDR3 protein | D gene | clone size | CDR3 length | J gene | V gene
TGTGCCAGCAGCTCCCCCAGGGCAGGGGGCTCAGGGACTGAAGCTTTCTTT | CASSSPRAGGSGTEAFF | TRBD1 | many | 17 | TRBJ1-1 | TRBV7-2
TGCAGCGCGCAGGGGGCCATCTACGAGCAGTACTTC | CSAQGAIYEQYF | TRBD1 | few | 12 | TRBJ2-7 | TRBV29-1
TGTGCCAGCAGTCTTAGCGGAGATTGGGGAGATACGCAGTATTTT | CASSLSGDWGDTQYF | - | many | 15 | TRBJ2-3 | TRBV11-2
TGTGCTAGCAGCTTAGGGACAGGGATATCCGGGGAGCTGTTTTTT | CASSLGTGISGELFF | TRBD1 | few | 15 | TRBJ2-2 | TRBV7-7
TGTGCCAGCAGTTACTCGTCGAGTAATAGCAATCAGCCCCAGCATTTT | CASSYSSSNSNQPQHF | - | few | 16 | TRBJ1-5 | TRBV6-5
TGTGCCAGCAGCTCAGGATACAACACCGGGGAGCTGTTTTTT | CASSSGYNTGELFF | - | - | 14 | TRBJ2-2 | TRBV5-3
TGTGCCAGCAGTTTATTAGATCTAAGCTCCTACAATGAGCAGTTCTTC | CASSLLDLSSYNEQFF | - | - | 16 | TRBJ2-1 | TRBV28
TGTGCCAGCAGCCCGGGACTAGCGGCAAGCGAGCAGTTCTTC | CASSPGLAASEQFF | TRBD2 | medium-sized | 14 | TRBJ2-1 | TRBV11-2
TGTGCCAGTAGCACTACTGGGATACTAAACACTGAAGCTTTCTTT | CASSTTGILNTEAFF | - | - | 15 | TRBJ1-1 | TRBV19
TGTGCCAGTAGCAAGGATTGGGCCACTGAAGCTTTCTTT | CASSKDWATEAFF | - | few | 13 | TRBJ1-1 | TRBV19
TGTGCCAGCAGTTTCTACCCCGGACTAGCCTACAATGAGCAGTTCTTC | CASSFYPGLAYNEQFF | TRBD2 | many | 16 | TRBJ2-1 | TRBV6-2/TRBV6-3
TGTGCCAGCAGTCCACAGGGGGCGAGGACGACCGGGGAGCTGTTTTTT | CASSPQGARTTGELFF | TRBD1 | - | 16 | TRBJ2-2 | TRBV2
TGTGCCTGGAGTGCCGGCACAGGTTCCCTTGGCTACACCTTC | CAWSAGTGSLGYTF | - | few | 14 | TRBJ1-2 | TRBV30
TGCAGCGCTTTCAGGGACACCGCTCGGACCGGGGAGCTGTTTTTT | CSAFRDTARTGELFF | - | few | 15 | TRBJ2-2 | TRBV29-1
TGCGCCAGCAGCAAGGGACAGGGGAACGATGAGCAGTTCTTC | CASSKGQGNDEQFF | TRBD1 | - | 14 | TRBJ2-1 | TRBV5-1
TGTGCCAGCAGCCCGATAGACATTCCGAATGAAAAACTGTTTTTT | CASSPIDIPNEKLFF | - | many | 15 | TRBJ1-4 | TRBV7-8
TGTGCCAGCAGCTCAGGACGGCGACTCCTGTTTTTT | CASSSGRRLLFF | - | - | 12 | TRBJ1-4 | TRBV3-1
TGTGCCAGCAGCGCAGGTAGCTCCTATAATTCACCCCTCCACTTT | CASSAGSSYNSPLHF | - | few | 15 | TRBJ1-6 | TRBV7-3
TGTGCCAGCAGCTTAGTCGTCAGCGGTGAGACCCAGTACTTC | CASSLVVSGETQYF | - | - | 14 | TRBJ2-5 | TRBV7-6
TGTGCCAGCAGCCCAACGGGGGGTATGGGCGGGGAGCTGTTTTTT | CASSPTGGMGGELFF | TRBD2 | many | 15 | TRBJ2-2 | TRBV7-8
TGCGCCAGCAGCCGGACAGGGGATAGCAATCAGCCCCAGCATTTT | CASSRTGDSNQPQHF | TRBD1 | - | 15 | TRBJ1-5 | TRBV5-1
TGTGCCATCAGTGAGCGCCGGGACAGATGGGATGGCTACACCTTC | CAISERRDRWDGYTF | TRBD1 | many | 15 | TRBJ1-2 | TRBV10-3
TGTGCCAGCAGCCTACAGGGGACTAATGAAAAACTGTTTTTT | CASSLQGTNEKLFF | TRBD1 | many | 14 | TRBJ1-4 | TRBV7-2
TGCGCCAGCAGCCCAGGCCAGGGTGCTGGGGCCAACGTCCTGACTTTC | CASSPGQGAGANVLTF | - | many | 16 | TRBJ2-6 | TRBV4-3
TGTGCCCAATGGGGCCCGAACACCGGGGAGCTGTTTTTT | CAQWGPNTGELFF | - | few | 13 | TRBJ2-2 | TRBV2
TGTGCCAGCAGTTTCCCCGCACAACATACTAGCGGGGCCCCCTACAATGAGCAGTTCTTC | CASSFPAQHTSGAPYNEQFF | TRBD2 | few | 20 | TRBJ2-1 | TRBV28
TGTGCCAGCAGCTTCGGGTTGGGGGACACTGAAGCTTTCTTT | CASSFGLGDTEAFF | - | - | 14 | TRBJ1-1 | TRBV7-2
TGTGCCAGCAGTTCGACAGGGACGCCCCACCCTGAAGCTTTCTTT | CASSSTGTPHPEAFF | TRBD1 | few | 15 | TRBJ1-1 | TRBV28
TGTGCCAGCAGCTTGCCAGGTGGAAACACCATATATTTT | CASSLPGGNTIYF | - | - | 13 | TRBJ1-3 | TRBV11-2
TGTGCCAGCAGTTTCTCGTGGGGAATTCAGCCCCAGCATTTT | CASSFSWGIQPQHF | - | - | 14 | TRBJ1-5 | TRBV12-3/TRBV12-4
TGTGCCAGTAGTATAGGGTTCGAGGATCTGAACACTGAAGCTTTCTTT | CASSIGFEDLNTEAFF | - | few | 16 | TRBJ1-1 | TRBV19
TGTGCCAGCAGCTTATCTCCCGGGACTTACAATGAGCAGTTCTTC | CASSLSPGTYNEQFF | - | - | 15 | TRBJ2-1 | TRBV5-4
TGTGCCAGCAGCTTAGGGGTCACTAGCGGGAGGATTGAGCAGTTCTTC | CASSLGVTSGRIEQFF | TRBD2 | few | 16 | TRBJ2-1 | TRBV11-2
TGTGCCAGCAGCCCGCGGACTAGCGGGGGGGAGAGTGAGCAGTTCTTC | CASSPRTSGGESEQFF | TRBD2 | many | 16 | TRBJ2-1 | TRBV11-2
TGTGCCTGGAGTGACAACAGGTTCTCCTACAATGAGCAGTTCTTC | CAWSDNRFSYNEQFF | - | - | 15 | TRBJ2-1 | TRBV30
TGTGCCAGTAGTCCGCTCCAGGGGAGAGGGACTGAAGCTTTCTTT | CASSPLQGRGTEAFF | - | - | 15 | TRBJ1-1 | TRBV19
TGTGCCAGCAGCTTACGGCTGAATGGGGAGCTGTTTTTT | CASSLRLNGELFF | - | many | 13 | TRBJ2-2 | TRBV7-2
TGTGCCAGCAGTGAGGCGTCCGGGACTAGTCCCTACGAGCAGTACTTC | CASSEASGTSPYEQYF | TRBD2 | - | 16 | TRBJ2-7 | TRBV6-1
TGTGCCAGCAGCTTACGGGGCGTGGACATTCAGTACTTC | CASSLRGVDIQYF | - | - | 13 | TRBJ2-4 | TRBV5-4
TGTGCCAGCCGAATACGGGAAGACACTGAAGCTTTCTTT | CASRIREDTEAFF | - | - | 13 | TRBJ1-1 | TRBV12-3/TRBV12-4
TGTGCCAGTAGACAGCCCCAGCGAGGGGCCAACGTCCTGACTTTC | CASRQPQRGANVLTF | - | - | 15 | TRBJ2-6 | TRBV19
TGTGCCACCAGTGATCTGGGACAGGGGGGAGATACGCAGTATTTT | CATSDLGQGGDTQYF | TRBD1 | - | 15 | TRBJ2-3 | TRBV24-1
TGTGCCAGCAGCGGCGGGACGGGCGGGCACATAAACACCATATATTTT | CASSGGTGGHINTIYF | - | - | 16 | TRBJ1-3 | TRBV7-2
TGTGCCAGCAGCCTAGGGGGATCTACTAGCGGGGTGAACTACGAGCAGTACTTC | CASSLGGSTSGVNYEQYF | TRBD2 | many | 18 | TRBJ2-7 | TRBV7-2
TGTGCCAGCAGTTCCGGACAGGGAGAGAGTCAGCCCCAGCATTTT | CASSSGQGESQPQHF | TRBD1 | many | 15 | TRBJ1-5 | TRBV28
TGTGCCAGCAGTTACGGAGTAGCGCAGTTCTTC | CASSYGVAQFF | - | few | 11 | TRBJ2-1 | TRBV6-2/TRBV6-3
TGTGCCAGCAGCCTGGGGACTAGCGGGAGTAGTACCTACAATGAGCAGTTCTTC | CASSLGTSGSSTYNEQFF | TRBD2 | - | 18 | TRBJ2-1 | TRBV9
TGTGCCAGTGGCTACAGCAACACCGGGGAGCTGTTTTTT | CASGYSNTGELFF | - | - | 13 | TRBJ2-2 | TRBV27
TGCAGTGCTTACAGCGGGGGGAGCTCCTACGAGCAGTACTTC | CSAYSGGSSYEQYF | TRBD2 | - | 14 | TRBJ2-7 | TRBV20-1
TGTGCCAGCAGCGTCCCGGGACTAGCGGGAGGTGCCGGGGAGCTGTTTTTT | CASSVPGLAGGAGELFF | TRBD2 | - | 17 | TRBJ2-2 | TRBV7-8